This TCR beta chain was documented in a study of blood T cell repertoires in COVID-19. The repertoire was sequenced with immunoSEQ multiplex PCR; TCRdb's copy has only in-frame clones and lacks some. Of more than 200,000 clones in the sample, about 87% were seen once. The sequence was collected from a woman in her sixties with COVID-19, enrolled during active disease. The specimen was peripheral blood.

This chain's CDR3 is CASSVGSSGSIYEQYF. CDR3 DNA: TGTGCCAGCAGCGTAGGTAGTAGCGGGAGTATCTACGAGCAGTACTTC. This chain uses TRBV9 with TRBJ2-7; 9 bases map to TRBD2. The germline gives CDR1 SGDLS, CDR2 YYNGEE. The V and J ends lost 0 bases and 3 bases, in that order; junction bases with no gene match: 7. This CDR3 has 16 residues.